This TCR beta chain was found in a study of blood T cell repertoires in COVID-19. Germline assignment: CDR1 LNHDA and CDR2 SQIVND (reference sequence). V was cut by 1 base and J by 2 bases, with 21 bases left in between. CDR3 size: 19 residues. In the authors' workflow: Estimated nucleated cell counts came from reference gene primer amplification. Some clones are missing from TCRdb's copy, which holds only in-frame ones; the method was immunoSEQ multiplex PCR. From that table come the V and J calls and clone size; the DNA was used to work out D and trimming. The sample shows approximately 100,000 clones, 91% of them seen only once.

The sequenced sample consisted of peripheral blood. This TCR was recovered from a man aged 55-75 years with acute or convalescent COVID-19. The genes are TRBV19 and TRBJ2-4; tentative D call: TRBD1 (8 bases). CDR3 DNA sequence: TGTGCCAGTAGTATAGCGCTGGGGGGGACAGGAAGTACCAAAAACATTCAGTACTTC. Translated, it gives CASSIALGGTGSTKNIQYF. Variable domain in full (rest from reference TRBV19 and TRBJ2-4): DGGITQSPKYLFRKEGQNVTLSCEQNLNHDAMYWYRQDPGQGLRLIYYSQIVNDFQKGDIAEGYSVSREKKESFPLTVTSAQKNPTAFYLCASSIALGGTGSTKNIQYFGAGTRLSVL.